This T cell receptor beta chain originates from a study of blood T cell repertoires in COVID-19. A few counts support this clone. CDR1 LGHDT and CDR2 YNNKEL come from the germline V gene (reference sequence). Trimming stripped 0 bases from V and 0 bases from J, with 6 bases between. The length of the CDR3 is 15 residues. Produced via immunoSEQ multiplex PCR; TCRdb's table is partial and in-frame only. The table lists approximately 62,000 clones, 65% to 85% of them singletons. The sequence was collected from a woman in her forties or fifties with active or convalescent COVID-19. The chain is built from TRBV3-1 (or the pseudogene TRBV3-2) and TRBJ1-3; D call uncertain. The sample comprised peripheral blood. The CDR3 region is CASSQDGLSGNTIYF. In DNA, the CDR3 is TGTGCCAGCAGCCAAGACGGTCTCTCTGGAAACACCATATATTTT.